This T cell receptor (beta chain) emerged from a study of cytomegalovirus exposure and HLA in healthy donors. Study context: From 150 million to 200 million T cells, an earlier analysis saw 100 million to 140 million unique TCR beta sequences.

The V gene end was trimmed by 3 bases and the J gene end by 5 bases; junction bases not matched to a gene: 11. The CDR3 extends over 17 amino acids. Germline V gene data show CDR1 as MNHEY and CDR2 as SMNVEV (reference sequence). Primers included in the PCR were 60 Vbeta and 13 Jbeta primers. Clones were sequenced by immunoSEQ multiplex PCR, and TCRdb holds only the in-frame ones, with some missing. The table has about 110,000 clones, 70% seen once. This clone was recorded a few times. What it binds is not known. Findings and caveats of the study: In an earlier analysis, in approximately 570 donors, most V segments appeared productive either ~90% or ~30% of the time.

This receptor was obtained from a man aged 25 to 45 in good health and CMV-seropositive. Input material: PBMCs. The gene calls are TRBV27 and TRBJ1-4; 8 bases align to TRBD1. The CDR3 spells CASSLFSDRAKNEKLFF. CDR3 sequence (DNA): TGTGCCAGCAGTTTGTTCTCGGACAGGGCCAAGAATGAAAAACTGTTTTTT.